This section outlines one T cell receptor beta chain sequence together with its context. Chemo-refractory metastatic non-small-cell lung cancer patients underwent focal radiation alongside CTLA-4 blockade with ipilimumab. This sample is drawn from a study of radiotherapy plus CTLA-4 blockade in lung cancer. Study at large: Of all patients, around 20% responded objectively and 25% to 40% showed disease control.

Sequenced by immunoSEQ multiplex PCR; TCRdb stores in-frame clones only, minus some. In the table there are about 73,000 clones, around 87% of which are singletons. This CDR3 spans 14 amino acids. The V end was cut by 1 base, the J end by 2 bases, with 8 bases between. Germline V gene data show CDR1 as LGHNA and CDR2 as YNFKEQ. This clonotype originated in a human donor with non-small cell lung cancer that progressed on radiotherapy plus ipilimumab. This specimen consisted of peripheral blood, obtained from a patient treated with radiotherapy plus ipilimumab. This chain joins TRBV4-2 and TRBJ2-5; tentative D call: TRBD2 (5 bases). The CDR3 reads CASSQGEMQETQYF. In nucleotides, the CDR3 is TGTGCCAGCAGCCAAGGGGAGATGCAAGAGACCCAGTACTTC.